This T cell receptor (beta chain) emerged from a study of post-analysis software for immune sequencing data. The V gene lost 6 bases and the J gene lost 6 bases, with 18 bases spanning the gap. This CDR3 has 15 amino acids. The library was made from cDNA and included unique molecular identifiers. About half a million cDNA molecules were recovered from an input of roughly 0.95 to 11 million T cells. TCRdb processed the PCR reads anew with MiXCR; each CDR3 protein has one entry. The table lists 650,000 to 850,000 distinct CDR3 sequences, 46% of them singletons, with 4.9% in the top ten. To note about this clonotype: Its specificity is unknown.

Notes on the study in general: Multiple sclerosis patients showed significantly lower normalized Chao1 diversity than controls did. Higher frequency in patients than in controls was seen for five TRBV segments, with TRBV5-6, TRBV5-1 and TRBV20-1 among them.

This clonotype was sampled from a girl aged 10 to 17 with multiple sclerosis. Sequenced input: blood. The rearrangement links TRBV12-3 or TRBV12-4 to TRBJ2-1; D might be TRBD2 (5 bases). CDR3 region: CASSPGVAITNEQFF. The CDR3 coding sequence is TGTGCCAGCAGCCCCGGGGTAGCGATAACCAATGAGCAGTTCTTC.